These T cell receptor beta chains were read from a single sample in a study of CD8 T cells in ankylosing spondylitis. TCRdb analysed the 5' RACE reads with MiXCR anew, one entry per CDR3 protein. The sample yields about 260,000 distinct CDR3 sequences, roughly 20% seen once. Input material: blood, either unsorted or a sorted T cell fraction (not recorded which). The receptors were sampled from a male donor with ankylosing spondylitis or in good health (not recorded which). Each CDR3 is given with its conserved first and last residue. D genes are given only for firm matches. Where a row states a size, it is once, few, many or the class of an expanded clone; other rows omit it.

TRBJ2-3 | TRBD2 | TRBV20-1 | many | TGCAGTGCTAGAGGTAGCGGGAGTGCTCCAGATACGCAGTATTTT | CSARGSGSAPDTQYF
TRBJ1-1 | . | TRBV29-1 | few | TGCAGCGTGGGACAAAGATCGAACACTGAAGCTTTCTTT | CSVGQRSNTEAFF
TRBJ1-4 | TRBD1 | TRBV5-6 | many | TGTGCCAGCAGCTTGGGGCCAGGGGGCGCCTATGAAAAACTGTTTTTT | CASSLGPGGAYEKLFF
TRBJ2-1 | . | TRBV7-2 | . | TGTGCCAGCAGCTTCCAAGTTGGGGCTAATGAGCAGTTCTTC | CASSFQVGANEQFF
TRBJ2-3 | . | TRBV20-1 | many | TGCAGTGCCAAGACTAGCACAGATACGCAGTATTTT | CSAKTSTDTQYF
TRBJ2-2 | . | TRBV5-5 | . | TGTGCCAGCAGCTTTTATTACGGGGCCCTCGACACCGGGGAGCTGTTTTTT | CASSFYYGALDTGELFF
TRBJ1-1 | . | TRBV12-3/TRBV12-4 | few | TGTGCCAGCGTTCTAAACTGGGGGATGAACACTGAAGCTTTCTTT | CASVLNWGMNTEAFF
TRBJ2-2 | . | TRBV12-3/TRBV12-4 | . | TGTGCCAGCAGTTCGGCGGGCCGGGGAGCCGGGGAGCTGTTTTTT | CASSSAGRGAGELFF
TRBJ1-4 | TRBD1 | TRBV27 | few | TGTGCCAGCAGACCCAGGGGGCAGGGTGAAAAACTGTTTTTT | CASRPRGQGEKLFF
TRBJ1-6 | . | TRBV5-1 | once | TGCGCCAGCAGCCGACTAAACTCAGGGGCGAGCTCCTATAATTCACCCCTCCACTTT | CASSRLNSGASSYNSPLHF
TRBJ2-5 | TRBD2 | TRBV5-1 | . | TGCGCCAGCAGCACGGGACTAGCGAGCGATACCCAGTACTTC | CASSTGLASDTQYF
TRBJ2-1 | TRBD1 | TRBV4-2 | . | TGTGCCAGCAGCCAAGATGGGGACAGCTCCTACAATGAGCAGTTCTTC | CASSQDGDSSYNEQFF
TRBJ2-3 | . | TRBV20-1 | many | TGCAGTGCTCAAGAGGGGACTGGAACCGGCACAGATACGCAGTATTTT | CSAQEGTGTGTDTQYF
TRBJ2-5 | TRBD1 | TRBV5-1 | once | TGCGCCAGCAGCTCACTTGGAGGACAGGGGGCTCTGGAGACCCAGTACTTC | CASSSLGGQGALETQYF
TRBJ2-5 | . | TRBV5-1 | . | TGCGCCAGCAGCTTGGCAGGGAATGAAGAGACCCAGTACTTC | CASSLAGNEETQYF
TRBJ2-3 | TRBD2 | TRBV5-1 | . | TGCGCCAGCAGTCTAGCCCTAGCGGCTAGCACAGATACGCAGTATTTT | CASSLALAASTDTQYF